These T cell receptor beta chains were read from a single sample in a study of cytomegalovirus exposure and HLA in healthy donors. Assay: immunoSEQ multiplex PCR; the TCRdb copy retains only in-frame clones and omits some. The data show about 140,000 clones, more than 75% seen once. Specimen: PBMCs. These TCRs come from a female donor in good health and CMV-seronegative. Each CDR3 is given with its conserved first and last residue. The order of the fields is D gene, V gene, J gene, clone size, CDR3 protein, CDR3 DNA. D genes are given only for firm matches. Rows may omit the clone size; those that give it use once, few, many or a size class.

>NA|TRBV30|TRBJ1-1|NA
CAWSFRVNTEAFF
TGTGCCTGGAGTTTCAGGGTGAACACTGAAGCTTTCTTT
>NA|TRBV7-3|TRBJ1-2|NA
CASSPRQASAEGYTF
TGTGCCAGCAGCCCCCGACAGGCCTCGGCTGAAGGCTACACCTTC
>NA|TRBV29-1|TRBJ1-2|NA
CSVIGGQEYYGYTF
TGCAGCGTTATTGGGGGCCAAGAATACTATGGCTACACCTTC
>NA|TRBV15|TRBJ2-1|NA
CATSRDRGGSPTMKEQFF
TGTGCCACCAGCAGAGATCGGGGAGGCTCGCCTACAATGAAAGAGCAGTTCTTC
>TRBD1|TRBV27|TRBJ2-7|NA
CASSTRQGNYEQYF
TGTGCCAGCAGTACGCGACAGGGTAACTACGAGCAGTACTTC
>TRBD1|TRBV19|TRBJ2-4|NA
CASSITGQGSIQYF
TGTGCCAGTAGTATTACGGGACAGGGGAGCATTCAGTACTTC
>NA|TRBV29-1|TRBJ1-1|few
CSVAGVANTEAFF
TGCAGCGTTGCCGGGGTTGCGAACACTGAAGCTTTCTTT
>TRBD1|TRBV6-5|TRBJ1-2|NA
CASRSTRTGRGGYTF
TGTGCCAGCAGATCAACCCGGACAGGGCGTGGAGGCTACACCTTC
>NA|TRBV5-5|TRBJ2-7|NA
CASSPTGSGYEQYF
TGTGCCAGCAGCCCGACGGGTAGCGGATACGAGCAGTACTTC
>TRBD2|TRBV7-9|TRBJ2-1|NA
CASSPLAGVFSNEQFF
TGTGCCAGCAGCCCCCTAGCGGGAGTTTTCTCCAATGAGCAGTTCTTC
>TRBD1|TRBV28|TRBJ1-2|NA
CASSLGDRDLRGYTF
TGTGCCAGCAGTTTAGGGGACAGGGATTTAAGGGGCTACACCTTC
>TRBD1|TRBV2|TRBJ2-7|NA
CASVRGQGGEQYF
TGTGCCAGCGTCAGGGGGCAAGGCGGCGAGCAGTACTTC
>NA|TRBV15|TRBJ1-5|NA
CATRTGQLNQPQHF
TGTGCCACCAGGACGGGACAACTCAATCAGCCCCAGCATTTT
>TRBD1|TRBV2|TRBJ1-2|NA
CASARQGKVGGYPF
TGTGCCAGCGCTCGACAGGGGAAGGTCGGCGGCTACCCCTTC
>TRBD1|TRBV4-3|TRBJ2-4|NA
CASSQDEGAYKNIQYF
TGCGCCAGCAGCCAAGATGAGGGGGCCTACAAAAACATTCAGTACTTC
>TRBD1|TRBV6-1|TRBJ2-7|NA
CASMGGQGYEQYF
TGTGCCAGCATGGGGGGACAGGGCTACGAGCAGTACTTC
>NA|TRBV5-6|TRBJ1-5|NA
CASSSWRVYSNQPQHF
TGTGCCAGCAGCTCATGGCGGGTATATAGCAATCAGCCCCAGCATTTT
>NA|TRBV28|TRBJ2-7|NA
CATRQASYEQYF
TGTGCCACCAGACAGGCTTCCTACGAGCAGTACTTC
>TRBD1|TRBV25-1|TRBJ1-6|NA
CASRARTGNSPLHF
TGTGCCAGCAGGGCTCGGACAGGGAATTCACCCCTCCACTTT
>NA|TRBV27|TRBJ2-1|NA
CASRITGGGYNEQFF
TGTGCCAGCAGGATAACAGGGGGGGGCTACAATGAGCAGTTCTTC
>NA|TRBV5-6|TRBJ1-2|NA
CASSSSSVILYGYTF
TGTGCCAGCAGCTCGAGCAGCGTTATACTCTATGGCTACACCTTC
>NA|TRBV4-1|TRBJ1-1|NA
CASSRGPGFTEAFF
TGCGCCAGCAGCCGCGGACCAGGGTTCACTGAAGCTTTCTTT
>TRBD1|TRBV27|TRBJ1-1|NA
CASSPRDRGPEAFF
TGTGCCAGCAGCCCCAGAGACAGGGGTCCTGAAGCTTTCTTT
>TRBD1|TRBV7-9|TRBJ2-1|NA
CASSLEGQGSNEQFF
TGTGCCAGCAGCTTAGAGGGACAGGGCAGCAATGAGCAGTTCTTC
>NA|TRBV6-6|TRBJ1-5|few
CASSYTAGSNQPQHF
TGTGCCAGCAGTTACACGGCGGGGAGCAATCAGCCCCAGCATTTT
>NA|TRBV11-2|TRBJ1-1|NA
CASSSYSNTEAFF
TGTGCCAGCAGCTCTTACTCAAACACTGAAGCTTTCTTT
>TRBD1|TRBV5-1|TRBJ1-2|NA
CASSFWGQGDGYTF
TGCGCCAGCAGCTTCTGGGGACAGGGGGATGGCTACACCTTC
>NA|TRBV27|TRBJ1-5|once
CASSPTYRDQPQHF
TGTGCCAGCAGTCCGACGTACAGGGATCAGCCCCAGCATTTT
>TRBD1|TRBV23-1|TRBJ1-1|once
CASSPTWTGGCMNTEAFF
TGCGCCAGCAGTCCAACTTGGACAGGGGGTTGTATGAACACTGAAGCTTTCTTT
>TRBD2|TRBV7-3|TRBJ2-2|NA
CASRPAGDTGELFF
TGTGCCAGCAGACCGGCGGGGGACACCGGGGAGCTGTTTTTT
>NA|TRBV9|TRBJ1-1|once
CASSATGTYTNTEAFF
TGTGCCAGCAGCGCTACCGGGACATATACGAACACTGAAGCTTTCTTT
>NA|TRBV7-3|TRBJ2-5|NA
CASSLVGGGRETQYF
TGTGCCAGCAGCCTGGTTGGAGGGGGCAGGGAGACCCAGTACTTC
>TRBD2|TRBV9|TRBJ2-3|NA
CASSVSGGVAEDTQYF
TGTGCCAGCAGCGTTAGCGGGGGGGTTGCAGAAGATACGCAGTATTTT
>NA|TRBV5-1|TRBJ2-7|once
CASHTGFSYEQYF
TGCGCCAGCCATACAGGGTTCTCCTACGAGCAGTACTTC
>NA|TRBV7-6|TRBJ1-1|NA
CASSGIAGANTEAFF
TGTGCCAGCAGCGGTATAGCTGGGGCTAACACTGAAGCTTTCTTT
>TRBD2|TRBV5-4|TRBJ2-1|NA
CASSLGGRVLAGGNEQFF
TGTGCCAGCAGCTTGGGGGGCCGAGTACTAGCGGGAGGCAATGAGCAGTTCTTC
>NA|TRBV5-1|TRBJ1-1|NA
CASKTGINTEAFF
TGCGCCAGCAAGACAGGAATTAACACTGAAGCTTTCTTT
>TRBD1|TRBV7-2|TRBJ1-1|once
CASSPRTTGGVTVNTEAFF
TGTGCCAGCAGCCCCAGAACGACAGGGGGCGTTACGGTGAACACTGAAGCTTTCTTT